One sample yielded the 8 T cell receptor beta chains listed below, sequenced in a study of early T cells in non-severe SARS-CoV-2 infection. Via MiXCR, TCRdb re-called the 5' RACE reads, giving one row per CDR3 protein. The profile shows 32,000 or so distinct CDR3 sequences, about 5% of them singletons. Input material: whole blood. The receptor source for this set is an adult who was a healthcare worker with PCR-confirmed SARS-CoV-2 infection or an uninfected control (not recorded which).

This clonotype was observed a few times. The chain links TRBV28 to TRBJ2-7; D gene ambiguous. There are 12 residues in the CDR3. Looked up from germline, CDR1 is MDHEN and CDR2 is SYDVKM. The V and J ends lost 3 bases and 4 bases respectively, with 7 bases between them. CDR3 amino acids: CASSLEYYEQYF. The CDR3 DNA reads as TGTGCCAGCAGTTTGGAGTATTACGAGCAGTACTTC.

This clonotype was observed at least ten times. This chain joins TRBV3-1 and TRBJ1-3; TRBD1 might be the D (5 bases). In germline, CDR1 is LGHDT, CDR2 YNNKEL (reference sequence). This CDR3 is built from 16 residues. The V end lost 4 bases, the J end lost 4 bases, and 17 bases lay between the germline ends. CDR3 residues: CASSLRSGLSGNTIYF. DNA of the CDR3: TGTGCCAGCAGCCTCCGATCAGGGTTGTCGGGAAACACCATATATTTT. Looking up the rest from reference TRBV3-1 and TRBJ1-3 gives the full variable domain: DTAVSQTPKYLVTQMGNDKSIKCEQNLGHDTMYWYKQDSKKFLKIMFSYNNKELIINETVPNRFSPKSPDKAHLNLHINSLELGDSAVYFCASSLRSGLSGNTIYFGEGSWLTVV.

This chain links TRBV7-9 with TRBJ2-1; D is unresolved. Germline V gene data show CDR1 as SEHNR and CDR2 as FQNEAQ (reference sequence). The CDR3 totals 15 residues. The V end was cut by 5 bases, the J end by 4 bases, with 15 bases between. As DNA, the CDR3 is TGTGCCAGCAGCCCACGCGGATCTGCATACAATGAGCAGTTCTTC. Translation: CASSPRGSAYNEQFF.

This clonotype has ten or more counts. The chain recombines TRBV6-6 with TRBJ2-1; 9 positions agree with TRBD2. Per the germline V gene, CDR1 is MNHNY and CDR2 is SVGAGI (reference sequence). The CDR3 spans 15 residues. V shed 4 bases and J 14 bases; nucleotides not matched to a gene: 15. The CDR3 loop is CASSLTRSGGTEEFF. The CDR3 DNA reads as TGTGCCAGCAGTTTGACCCGTAGCGGGGGAACGGAGGAGTTCTTC.

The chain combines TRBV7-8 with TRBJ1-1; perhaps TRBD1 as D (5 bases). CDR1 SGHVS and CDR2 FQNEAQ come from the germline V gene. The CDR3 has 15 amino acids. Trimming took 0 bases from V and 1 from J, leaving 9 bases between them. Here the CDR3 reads CASSLAGQRNTEAFF. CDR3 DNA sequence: TGTGCCAGCAGCTTAGCGGGGCAGAGGAACACTGAAGCTTTCTTT.

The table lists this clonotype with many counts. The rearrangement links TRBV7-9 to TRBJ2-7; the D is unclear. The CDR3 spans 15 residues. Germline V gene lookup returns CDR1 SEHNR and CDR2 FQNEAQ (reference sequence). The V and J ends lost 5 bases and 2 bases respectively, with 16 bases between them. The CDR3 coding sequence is TGTGCCAGCAGCCGTCAGACCCGATTGGCCTACGAGCAGTACTTC. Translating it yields CASSRQTRLAYEQYF.

The CDR3 reads CASSPNSNQPQHF. The CDR3 DNA reads TGTGCCAGCAGCCCAAATAGCAATCAGCCCCAGCATTTT. The chain is built from TRBV7-2 and TRBJ1-5; D gene uncertain. Germline lookup yields CDR1 SGHTA and CDR2 FQGNSA. V lost 5 bases to trimming and J lost 0 bases, with 5 bases between them. This CDR3 is 13 amino acids long.

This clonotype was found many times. The CDR3 nucleotides read TGTGCCAGCACCTCGCGGCAGATCTATAATTCACCCCTCCACTTT. Translated: CASTSRQIYNSPLHF. V usage is TRBV2 and J usage is TRBJ1-6, with D unclear. This CDR3 has 15 amino acids. V was cut by 7 bases and J by 3 bases, with 13 bases left in between. Germline V gene sequence: CDR1 SNHLY, CDR2 FYNNEI. The full variable domain, its missing parts supplied by reference TRBV2 and TRBJ1-6, is EPEVTQTPSHQVTQMGQEVILRCVPISNHLYFYWYRQILGQKVEFLVSFYNNEISEKSEIFDDQFSVERPDGSNFTLKIRSTKLEDSAMYFCASTSRQIYNSPLHFGNGTRLTVT.